Given below is one T cell receptor (beta chain) in context. Some clones are missing from TCRdb's copy, which holds only in-frame ones; the method was immunoSEQ multiplex PCR. The sample consists of about 15,000 clones, around 62% of them appearing once. The data were taken from a study of neoadjuvant anti-PD-1 for oral cavity cancer. The source material was PBMCs, sampled before nivolumab (anti-PD-1) treatment. The sequence derives from a person between 35 and 79 years old with oral cavity squamous cell carcinoma.

The CDR3 DNA follows: TGTGCCAGCAGTTTTAGTCTCCCCCAGGCAGGGAGACAAGATACGCAGTATTTT. Translated: CASSFSLPQAGRQDTQYF. The chain joins TRBV27 to TRBJ2-3, with D perhaps TRBD1 or TRBD2 (5 bases each). This CDR3 is 18 amino acids long. The V and J ends lost 3 bases and 5 bases respectively, with 24 bases between them. Germline V lookup: CDR1 MNHEY, CDR2 SMNVEV (reference sequence).